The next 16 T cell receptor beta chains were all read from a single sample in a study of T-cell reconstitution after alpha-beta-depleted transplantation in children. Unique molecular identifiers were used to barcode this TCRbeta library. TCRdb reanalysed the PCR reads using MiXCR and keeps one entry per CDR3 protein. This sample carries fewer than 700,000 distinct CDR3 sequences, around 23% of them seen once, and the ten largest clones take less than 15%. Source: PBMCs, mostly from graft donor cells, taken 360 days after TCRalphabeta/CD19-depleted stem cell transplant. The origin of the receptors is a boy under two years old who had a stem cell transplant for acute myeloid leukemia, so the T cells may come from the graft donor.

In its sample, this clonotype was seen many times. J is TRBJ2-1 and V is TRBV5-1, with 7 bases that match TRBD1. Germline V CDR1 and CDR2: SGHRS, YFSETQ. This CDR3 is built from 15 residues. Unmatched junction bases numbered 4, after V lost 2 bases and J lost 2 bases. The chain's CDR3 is CASSFGQGAYNEQFF. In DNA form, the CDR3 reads TGCGCCAGCAGCTTTGGGCAGGGGGCCTACAATGAGCAGTTCTTC.

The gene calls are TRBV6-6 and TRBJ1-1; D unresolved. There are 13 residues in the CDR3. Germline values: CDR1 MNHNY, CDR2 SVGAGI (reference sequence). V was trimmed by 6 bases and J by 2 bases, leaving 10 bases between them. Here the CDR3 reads CASRPNLNTEAFF. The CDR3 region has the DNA TGTGCCAGCAGGCCCAATCTAAACACTGAAGCTTTCTTT.

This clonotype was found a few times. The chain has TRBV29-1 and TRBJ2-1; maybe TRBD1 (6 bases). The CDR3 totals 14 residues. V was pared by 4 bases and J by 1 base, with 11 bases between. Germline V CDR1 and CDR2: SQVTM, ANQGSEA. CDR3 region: CSVGGRLSYNEQFF. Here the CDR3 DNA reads TGCAGCGTTGGGGGGCGCCTGTCCTACAATGAGCAGTTCTTC.

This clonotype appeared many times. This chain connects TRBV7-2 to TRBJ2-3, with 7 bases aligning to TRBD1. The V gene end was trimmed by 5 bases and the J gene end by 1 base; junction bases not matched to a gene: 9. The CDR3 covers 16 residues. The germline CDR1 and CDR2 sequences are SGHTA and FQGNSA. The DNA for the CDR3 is TGTGCCAGCAGCCCTGGGGTCGGACAGGGCACAGATACGCAGTATTTT. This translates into CASSPGVGQGTDTQYF.

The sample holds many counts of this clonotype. The CDR3 nucleotides are TGTGCCAGCAGCTTAGATTCGGGGTCCCCCTATGGCTACACCTTC. This codes for CASSLDSGSPYGYTF. The chain links TRBV7-2 to TRBJ1-2; no clear D gene. Trimming removed 1 base from V and 4 bases from J, with 13 bases in between. Germline CDR1 is SGHTA and CDR2 is FQGNSA. The CDR3 is 15 amino acids. The whole variable domain, remainder taken from reference TRBV7-2 and TRBJ1-2, is GAGVSQSPSNKVTEKGKDVELRCDPISGHTALYWYRQSLGQGLEFLIYFQGNSAPDKSGLPSDRFSAERTGGSVSTLTIQRTQQEDSAVYLCASSLDSGSPYGYTFGSGTRLTVV.

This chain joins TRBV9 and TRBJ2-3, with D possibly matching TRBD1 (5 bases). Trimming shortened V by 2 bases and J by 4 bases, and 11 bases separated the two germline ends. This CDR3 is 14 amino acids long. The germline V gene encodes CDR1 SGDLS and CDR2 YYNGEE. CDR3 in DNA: TGTGCCAGCAGCGTCCACAGGATAGCAGATACGCAGTATTTT. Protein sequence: CASSVHRIADTQYF. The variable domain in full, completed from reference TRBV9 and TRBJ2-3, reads DSGVTQTPKHLITATGQRVTLRCSPRSGDLSVYWYQQSLDQGLQFLIQYYNGEERAKGNILERFSAQQFPDLHSELNLSSLELGDSALYFCASSVHRIADTQYFGPGTRLTVL.

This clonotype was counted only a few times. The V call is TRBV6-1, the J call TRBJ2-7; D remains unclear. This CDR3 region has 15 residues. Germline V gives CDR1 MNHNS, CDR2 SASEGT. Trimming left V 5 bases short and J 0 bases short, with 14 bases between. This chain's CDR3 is CASSPGLYLSYEQYF. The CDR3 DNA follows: TGTGCCAGCAGTCCAGGCTTGTACCTCTCCTACGAGCAGTACTTC.

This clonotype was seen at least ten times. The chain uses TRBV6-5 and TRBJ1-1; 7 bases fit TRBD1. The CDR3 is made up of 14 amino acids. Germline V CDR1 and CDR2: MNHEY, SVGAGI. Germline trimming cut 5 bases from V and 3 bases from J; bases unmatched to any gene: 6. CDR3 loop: CASSLQDRDTEAFF. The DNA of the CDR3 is TGTGCCAGCAGTCTCCAAGACAGGGACACTGAAGCTTTCTTT.

For the CDR3, the DNA is TGTGCCAGCAGGGGAGGGGGGCAGTACTTCCCACGAACTACCACCGGGGAGCTGTTTTTT. Translated, it gives CASRGGGQYFPRTTTGELFF. The rearrangement uses TRBV6-2 or TRBV6-3 and TRBJ2-2; TRBD2 is a possible D gene (7 bases). V shed 6 bases and J shed 4 bases, with 30 bases lying between them. CDR1 is MNHEY and CDR2 is SVGEGT in the germline V gene. The CDR3 extends over 20 amino acids.

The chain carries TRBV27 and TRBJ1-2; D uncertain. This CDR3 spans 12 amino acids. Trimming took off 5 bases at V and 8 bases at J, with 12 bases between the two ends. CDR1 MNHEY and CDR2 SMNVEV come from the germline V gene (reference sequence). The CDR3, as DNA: TGTGCCAGCAGTCCTGTAGGGAGAGGCTACACCTTC. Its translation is CASSPVGRGYTF.

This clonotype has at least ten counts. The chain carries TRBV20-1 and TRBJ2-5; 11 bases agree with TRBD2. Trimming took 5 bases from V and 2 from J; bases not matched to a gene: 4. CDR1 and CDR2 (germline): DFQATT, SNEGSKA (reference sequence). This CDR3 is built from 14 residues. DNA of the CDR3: TGCAGTGCTCTAGCGGGGGGCCCACAAGAGACCCAGTACTTC. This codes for CSALAGGPQETQYF.

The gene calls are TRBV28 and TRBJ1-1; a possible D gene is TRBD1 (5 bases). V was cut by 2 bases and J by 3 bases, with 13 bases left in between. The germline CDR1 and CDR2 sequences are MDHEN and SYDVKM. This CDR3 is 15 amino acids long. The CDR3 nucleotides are TGTGCCAGCAGTTTAGAGGGGAAGGGATACACTGAAGCTTTCTTT. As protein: CASSLEGKGYTEAFF.

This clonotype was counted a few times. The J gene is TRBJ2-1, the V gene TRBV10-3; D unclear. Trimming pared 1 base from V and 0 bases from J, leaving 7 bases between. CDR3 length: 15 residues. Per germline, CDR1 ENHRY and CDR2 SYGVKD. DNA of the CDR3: TGTGCCATCAGTGAGTTGAAAAGCTCCTACAATGAGCAGTTCTTC. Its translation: CAISELKSSYNEQFF.

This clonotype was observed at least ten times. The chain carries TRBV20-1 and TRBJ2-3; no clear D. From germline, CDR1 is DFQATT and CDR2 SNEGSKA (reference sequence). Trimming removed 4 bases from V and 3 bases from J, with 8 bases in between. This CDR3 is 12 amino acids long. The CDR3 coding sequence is TGCAGTGCTAAGACGGGTACAGATACGCAGTATTTT. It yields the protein CSAKTGTDTQYF.

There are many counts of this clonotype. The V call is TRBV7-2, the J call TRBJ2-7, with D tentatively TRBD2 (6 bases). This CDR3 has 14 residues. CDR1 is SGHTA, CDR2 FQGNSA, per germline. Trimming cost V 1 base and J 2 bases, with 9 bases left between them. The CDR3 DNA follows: TGTGCCAGCAGCTTAGGGGGAGGAGCCTACGAGCAGTACGTC. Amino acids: CASSLGGGAYEQYV.

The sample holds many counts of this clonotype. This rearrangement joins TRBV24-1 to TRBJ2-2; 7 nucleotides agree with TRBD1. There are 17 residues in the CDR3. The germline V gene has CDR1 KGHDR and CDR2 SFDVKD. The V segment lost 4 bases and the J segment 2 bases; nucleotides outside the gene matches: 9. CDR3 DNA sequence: TGTGCCACCAGTGAAGACAGGGCCTTGATAAACACCGGGGAGCTGTTTTTT. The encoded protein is CATSEDRALINTGELFF.